The clone carrying this TCR beta chain was observed a few times. The source of the sample is a study of cytomegalovirus exposure and HLA in healthy donors. Primers included in the PCR were 60 Vbeta and 13 Jbeta primers. Assay: immunoSEQ multiplex PCR; the TCRdb copy retains only in-frame clones and omits some. The sample has 200,000 to 250,000 clones, 77% seen once. This clonotype originated in a woman aged 60 to 75 in good health and CMV-seropositive. The sample taken for sequencing was PBMCs.

The CDR3 DNA reads as TGTGCCAGTAGCGGGACAGCAGCCGGGGAGCTGTTTTTT. It translates to CASSGTAAGELFF. This rearrangement joins TRBV19 to TRBJ2-2; TRBD1 aligns across 7 bases. The CDR3 is made up of 13 amino acids. Germline V gene sequence: CDR1 LNHDA, CDR2 SQIVND (reference sequence). V shed 6 bases, J shed 6 bases, and the junction held 4 bases outside the gene matches.